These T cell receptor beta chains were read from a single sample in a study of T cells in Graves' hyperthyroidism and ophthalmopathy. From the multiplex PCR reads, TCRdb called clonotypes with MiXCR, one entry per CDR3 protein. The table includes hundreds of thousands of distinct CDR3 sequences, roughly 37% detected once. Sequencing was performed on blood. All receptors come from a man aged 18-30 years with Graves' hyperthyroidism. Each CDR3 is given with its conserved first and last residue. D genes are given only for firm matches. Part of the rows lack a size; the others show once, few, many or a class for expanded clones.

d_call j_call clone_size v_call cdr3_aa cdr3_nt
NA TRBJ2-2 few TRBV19 CASGAFIGELFF TGTGCCAGCGGCGCGTTTATCGGGGAGCTGTTTTTT
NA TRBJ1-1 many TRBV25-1 CASSEEGGIEYTEAFF TGTGCCAGCAGTGAAGAGGGAGGGATTGAGTACACTGAAGCTTTCTTT
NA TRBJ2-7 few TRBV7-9 CASSKGIDGSYEQYF TGTGCCAGCAGTAAGGGGATCGATGGCTCCTACGAGCAGTACTTC
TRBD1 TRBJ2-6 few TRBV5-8 CASSWGTGWLGANVLTF TGTGCCAGCAGCTGGGGGACAGGGTGGCTCGGGGCCAACGTCCTGACTTTC
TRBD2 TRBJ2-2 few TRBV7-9 CASSRGSSGAANTGELFF TGTGCCAGCAGCCGAGGGAGTAGCGGGGCAGCAAACACCGGGGAGCTGTTTTTT
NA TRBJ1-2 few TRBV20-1 CSAVSGGSPTNYGYTF TGCAGTGCTGTTTCGGGAGGCTCCCCTACTAACTATGGCTACACCTTC
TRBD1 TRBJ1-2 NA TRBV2 CASSPPGQGARDGYTF TGTGCCAGCAGCCCCCCGGGACAGGGGGCAAGGGATGGCTACACCTTC
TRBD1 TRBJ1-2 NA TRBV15 CATSRGQGLDNYGYTF TGTGCCACCAGCAGAGGACAGGGTTTGGATAACTATGGCTACACCTTC
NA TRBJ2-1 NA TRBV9 CASSVEGATRGVEQFF TGTGCCAGCAGCGTAGAGGGGGCGACCCGCGGGGTAGAGCAGTTCTTC
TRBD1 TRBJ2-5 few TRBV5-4 CASSDQGDAETQYF TGTGCCAGCAGCGATCAGGGGGACGCAGAGACCCAGTACTTC
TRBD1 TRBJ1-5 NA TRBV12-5 CASGLGAGQGDHQPQHF TGTGCTAGTGGTTTGGGGGCCGGACAGGGAGATCATCAGCCCCAGCATTTT
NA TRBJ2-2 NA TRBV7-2 CASSLVGLSYTGELFF TGTGCCAGCAGCTTAGTGGGACTCTCCTACACCGGGGAGCTGTTTTTT
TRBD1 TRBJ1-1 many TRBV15 CATSRDPRTGKNTEAFF TGTGCCACCAGCAGAGACCCTCGGACAGGAAAGAACACTGAAGCTTTCTTT
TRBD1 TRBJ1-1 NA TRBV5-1 CASSQGRTGADTEAFF TGCGCCAGCAGCCAAGGCAGGACAGGGGCAGACACTGAAGCTTTCTTT
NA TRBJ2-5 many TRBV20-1 CSARTRETQYF TGCAGTGCACGTACGCGGGAGACCCAGTACTTC
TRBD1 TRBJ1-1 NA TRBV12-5 CASGLFRDRGPGVAFF TGTGCTAGTGGTTTGTTCCGGGACAGGGGCCCAGGGGTGGCTTTCTTT
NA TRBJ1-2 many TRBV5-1 CASHGADYGYTF TGCGCCAGCCACGGGGCGGACTATGGCTACACCTTC
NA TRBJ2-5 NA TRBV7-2 CASSRPTGFQAAQYF TGTGCCAGCAGCAGACCTACAGGGTTCCAGGCGGCCCAGTACTTC
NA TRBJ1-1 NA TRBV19 CASRNQDRGSFGAFF TGTGCCAGTCGAAACCAGGACCGGGGGAGTTTTGGAGCTTTCTTT
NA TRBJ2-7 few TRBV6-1 CASSDLREQYF TGTGCCAGCAGTGACCTTAGGGAGCAGTACTTC
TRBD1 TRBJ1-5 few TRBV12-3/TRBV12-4 CASGMTGNQPQHF TGTGCCAGCGGAATGACAGGGAATCAGCCCCAGCATTTT
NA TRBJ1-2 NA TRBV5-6 CASSGDFSYGYTF TGTGCCAGCAGTGGAGACTTCTCCTATGGCTACACCTTC
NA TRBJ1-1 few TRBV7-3 CASSLTRRENTEAFF TGTGCCAGCAGCTTAACTAGGCGGGAGAACACTGAAGCTTTCTTT
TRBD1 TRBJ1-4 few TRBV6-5 CASSYRDRSEKLFF TGTGCCAGCAGTTACAGGGACAGGTCGGAAAAACTGTTTTTT
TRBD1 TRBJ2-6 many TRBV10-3 CAISESTTGKFTGANVLTF TGTGCCATCAGTGAGTCGACGACAGGGAAGTTCACTGGGGCCAACGTCCTGACTTTC
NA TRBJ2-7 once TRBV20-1 CSARDARGMNHEQYF TGCAGTGCTAGAGATGCACGGGGTATGAACCACGAGCAGTACTTC
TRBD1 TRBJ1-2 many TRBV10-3 CATGRDRYGYTF TGTGCCACGGGGAGGGACAGATATGGCTACACCTTC
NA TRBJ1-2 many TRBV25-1 CASSEYGGTSYGYTF TGTGCCAGCAGTGAATATGGGGGAACTAGCTATGGCTACACCTTC
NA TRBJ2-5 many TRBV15 CATSRVGGETQYF TGTGCCACCAGCAGAGTGGGGGGAGAGACCCAGTACTTC
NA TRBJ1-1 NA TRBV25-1 CASSVQDLNTEAFF TGTGCCAGCAGCGTTCAGGACTTGAACACTGAAGCTTTCTTT
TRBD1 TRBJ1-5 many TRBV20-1 CSARDRTGGNQPQHF TGCAGTGCTAGAGATCGGACAGGGGGCAATCAGCCCCAGCATTTT
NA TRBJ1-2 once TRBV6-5 CAISYSRTGYGYTF TGTGCCATCAGTTACTCGAGGACGGGCTATGGCTACACCTTC
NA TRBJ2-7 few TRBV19 CASSIDHGRAYEQYF TGTGCCAGTAGTATAGATCACGGCAGAGCCTACGAGCAGTACTTC
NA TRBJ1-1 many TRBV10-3 CAIRWAMNTEAFF TGTGCCATACGGTGGGCCATGAACACTGAAGCTTTCTTT
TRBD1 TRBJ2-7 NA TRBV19 CATQGAYEQYF TGTGCCACCCAGGGGGCCTACGAGCAGTACTTC
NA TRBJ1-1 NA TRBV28 CASNVPGETEAFF TGTGCCAGCAACGTCCCCGGGGAAACTGAAGCTTTCTTT
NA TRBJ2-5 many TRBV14 CASSQDPGQETQYF TGTGCCAGCAGCCAAGATCCGGGCCAAGAGACCCAGTACTTC
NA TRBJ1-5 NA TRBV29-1 CSPREDQPQHF TGCAGCCCTAGGGAGGATCAGCCCCAGCATTTT
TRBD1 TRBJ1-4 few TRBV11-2 CASSPIRTGGEKLFF TGTGCCAGCAGCCCGATTCGGACAGGGGGCGAAAAACTGTTTTTT
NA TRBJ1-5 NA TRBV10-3 CASSKIWHQPQHF TGTGCCAGCAGCAAAATCTGGCATCAGCCCCAGCATTTT
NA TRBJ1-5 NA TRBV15 CATSSVVGGDNQPQHF TGTGCCACCAGCAGCGTTGTGGGGGGAGACAATCAGCCCCAGCATTTT
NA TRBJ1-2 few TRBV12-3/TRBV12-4 CASKDLGGGYTF TGTGCCAGCAAGGACCTAGGTGGTGGCTACACCTTC
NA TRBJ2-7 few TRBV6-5 CASSYSVGVEQYF TGTGCCAGCAGTTACTCCGTAGGGGTAGAGCAGTACTTC
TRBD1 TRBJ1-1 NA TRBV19 CATYRGKNTEAFF TGTGCTACGTACAGGGGCAAGAACACTGAAGCTTTCTTT
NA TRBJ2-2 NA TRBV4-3 CASSRQRTNTGELFF TGCGCCAGCAGCCGACAACGTACGAACACCGGGGAGCTGTTTTTT
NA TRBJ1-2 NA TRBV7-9 CASSSGWDYGYTF TGTGCCAGCAGCTCGGGATGGGACTATGGCTACACCTTC
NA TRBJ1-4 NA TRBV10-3 CAISESSGGNEKLFF TGTGCCATCAGTGAGTCTTCGGGCGGGAATGAAAAACTGTTTTTT
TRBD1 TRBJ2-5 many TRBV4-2 CASSQEHAGRGETQYF TGTGCCAGCAGCCAAGAGCATGCGGGCAGGGGGGAGACCCAGTACTTC
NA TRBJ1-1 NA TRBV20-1 CSAKSTGNTEAFF TGCAGTGCTAAGAGCACGGGGAACACTGAAGCTTTCTTT
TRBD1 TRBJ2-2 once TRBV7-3 CASSRQQGLRAGELFF TGTGCCAGCAGCCGCCAACAGGGGTTGAGGGCCGGGGAGCTGTTTTTT
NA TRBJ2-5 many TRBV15 CATSREETQYF TGTGCCACCAGCAGGGAAGAGACCCAGTACTTC
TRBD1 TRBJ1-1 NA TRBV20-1 CSASPGQRTFTEAFF TGCAGTGCGAGTCCGGGACAGCGCACATTCACTGAAGCTTTCTTT
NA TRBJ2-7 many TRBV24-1 CATSGRHMGSYEQYF TGTGCCACCAGTGGCCGACACATGGGCTCCTACGAGCAGTACTTC
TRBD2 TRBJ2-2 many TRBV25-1 CASLASGYTGELFF TGTGCCAGCCTGGCTAGCGGTTATACCGGGGAGCTGTTTTTT
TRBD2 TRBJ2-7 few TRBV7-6 CASSSGTILKQYF TGTGCCAGCAGCTCTGGGACTATTTTAAAGCAGTACTTC
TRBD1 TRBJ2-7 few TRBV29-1 CSVEVLGQVFYEQYF TGCAGCGTTGAAGTCTTGGGACAGGTGTTCTACGAGCAGTACTTC